This T cell receptor beta chain was found in a study of cytomegalovirus exposure and HLA in healthy donors. Study-wide results and caveats: Donors were assumed by presence/absence analyses to have roughly uniform sequencing depth. As confirmed in vitro, a few CMV-associated chains were specific for CMV antigens. Fewer N-insertions (relative to the 666-donor mean) were reportedly seen in an Asian-associated ancestry cluster in a later analysis.

CDR1 is KGHSH, CDR2 LQKENI, per germline. V lost 3 bases to trimming and J lost 2 bases; unmatched junction nucleotides: 6. The CDR3 is made up of 15 amino acids. A few counts support this clone. Its antigen is as yet unknown. Vbeta (60) and Jbeta (13) primers were used in the PCR. Libraries were prepared by immunoSEQ multiplex PCR; TCRdb keeps only in-frame clonotypes and omits some of them. Of about 110,000 clones in the sample, over 60% were seen once. This receptor was taken from a man aged 30-40 years in good health and CMV-seropositive. The gene calls are TRBV18 and TRBJ1-2; 7 bases match TRBD1. Sample: PBMCs. The CDR3 DNA reads as TGTGCCAGCTCACCCAACAGGGGAGACAACTATGGCTACACCTTC. As protein: CASSPNRGDNYGYTF.